This T cell receptor (beta chain) was captured by sequencing in a study of blood T cell repertoires in COVID-19. Study-level background: Italy, Spain and the United States were the sources of the convalescent and acute COVID-19 samples. PBMCs, B-cell-depleted T cells, or T cells provided the cDNA or gDNA that made up the material.

In the authors' methods: From reference gene primer amplification, estimates of nucleated cell counts were derived. Data came from immunoSEQ multiplex PCR; TCRdb stores just in-frame clones and leaves some out. That table gives V, J and clone size, and the DNA gave D and trimming. The table has around 150,000 clones, around 82% seen once. J gave up 1 base and V 1 base, and 6 bases lay outside the gene matches. This CDR3 spans 16 amino acids. Germline values: CDR1 LGHNA, CDR2 YSLEER. The sequenced sample consisted of peripheral blood. V is TRBV4-3 and J is TRBJ2-5; the match to TRBD2 covers 7 bases. The TCR sequence derives from a woman between 55 and 75 years old with acute or convalescent COVID-19. The CDR3 here is CASSQGLADLQETQYF. The CDR3 region has the DNA TGCGCCAGCAGCCAAGGGCTAGCGGACCTCCAAGAGACCCAGTACTTC.